The rows below give T cell receptor beta chains drawn from one sample of a study of tumor T cells in aggressive B-cell lymphoma. Profiled with immunoSEQ multiplex PCR; TCRdb holds only in-frame clones, not every one. The sample comprises a few thousand clones, approximately 82% of which are singletons, and approximately 2.9% rests with the top ten. Sequencing used tumor tissue. The receptors originated from an adult with diffuse large B cell lymphoma. The CDR3 runs from the conserved cysteine through the conserved F or W. The order of the fields is V gene, J gene, D gene, clone size, CDR3 DNA, CDR3 protein. D genes are given only for firm matches. Rows give clone size only sometimes, using once, few, many, or a class for an expanded clone.

TRBV15	TRBJ2-1	NA	NA	TGTGCCACCAGCAGAGATAGCGGAAGCTATGAGCAGTTCTTC	CATSRDSGSYEQFF
TRBV5-6	TRBJ2-1	NA	NA	TGTGCCAGCAGCACAACCGGGACTCGCATTAAAGAGCAGTTCTTC	CASSTTGTRIKEQFF
TRBV19	TRBJ2-3	TRBD1	NA	TGTGCCAGTAGCGGACAGGGGGCCCGCACAGATACGCAGTATTTT	CASSGQGARTDTQYF
TRBV5-1	TRBJ2-2	TRBD2	few	TGCGCCAGCAGCCCGCGGGAGGGAGGACCCGGAATCACCGGGGAGCTGTTTTTT	CASSPREGGPGITGELFF
TRBV28	TRBJ2-1	NA	NA	TGTGCCAGCAATGGGGAGGCTAACTACAATGAGCAGTTCTTC	CASNGEANYNEQFF
TRBV29-1	TRBJ2-7	NA	NA	TGCAGTGTTGAAAAAGACCTAGCCCGCGAGCAGTACTTC	CSVEKDLAREQYF
TRBV9	TRBJ2-2	NA	NA	TGTGCCAGCAGCGTAGGGCTAGCGACCCCAAGGGGCACCGGGGAGCTGTTTTTT	CASSVGLATPRGTGELFF
TRBV6-1	TRBJ2-7	NA	NA	TGTGCCAGCTGGACGACAGGATCCTACGAGCAGTACTTC	CASWTTGSYEQYF
TRBV5-1	TRBJ2-2	NA	few	TGCGCCAGCAGATTCGACACCGGGGAGCTGTTTTTT	CASRFDTGELFF
TRBV6-5	TRBJ2-2	TRBD1	NA	TGTGCCAGCAGTTACTCAGGGGGCATAAACACCGGGGAGCTGTTTTTT	CASSYSGGINTGELFF
TRBV7-8	TRBJ1-1	NA	NA	TGTGCCAGCAGCTTCACCCTAGAGGGCTACGAAGCTTTCTTT	CASSFTLEGYEAFF
TRBV28	TRBJ1-4	NA	NA	TGTGCCAGCAGTCCCCCTAGGCGGATCCGAGAAAAACTGTTTTTT	CASSPPRRIREKLFF
TRBV18	TRBJ1-1	NA	NA	TGTGCCAGCTCAGAGCAGGGAGGCGCTGAAGCTTTCTTT	CASSEQGGAEAFF
TRBV5-3	TRBJ2-2	NA	NA	TGTGCCAGAAGCTATGGACACAGGGACGCCGGGGAGCTGTTTTTT	CARSYGHRDAGELFF
TRBV9	TRBJ2-1	NA	few	TGTGCCAGCAGCGCCACAGGGATCTCCTACAATGAGCAGTTCTTC	CASSATGISYNEQFF
TRBV6-6	TRBJ1-1	NA	NA	TGTGCCAGCAGTTATGGGGGGGCCAACACTGAAGCTTTCTTT	CASSYGGANTEAFF
TRBV10-3	TRBJ2-2	NA	NA	TGTGCCATCAGTGAGTCCGAGCCTATGGTGGGGGAGCTGTTTTTT	CAISESEPMVGELFF
TRBV7-8	TRBJ2-2	TRBD1	NA	TGTGCCAGCAGCTCCCGGGACAGCTTCAACACCGGGGAGCTGTTTTTT	CASSSRDSFNTGELFF
TRBV4-1	TRBJ2-7	TRBD2	few	TGCGCCAGCAGCCCCACATTGTTAGCGGGAGGTAGAAACGAGCAGTACTTC	CASSPTLLAGGRNEQYF
TRBV5-1	TRBJ2-5	TRBD2	NA	TGCGCCAGCAGCACCGGGACTAGCGTAGAGACCCAGTACTTC	CASSTGTSVETQYF
TRBV13	TRBJ2-5	NA	NA	TGTGCCAGCAGCCTAAGGTACGGGAGACGCGAGACCCAGTACTTC	CASSLRYGRRETQYF
TRBV29-1	TRBJ1-5	NA	NA	TGCAGCGTTCGGGAGGAAGATAGCAATCAGCCCCAGCATTTT	CSVREEDSNQPQHF
TRBV7-3	TRBJ2-5	TRBD2	NA	TGTGCCAGCAGCCCGGGGGGGGGCAGCGGGGAGACCCAGTACTTC	CASSPGGGSGETQYF
TRBV2	TRBJ2-7	TRBD1	few	TGTGCCAGCAGCGGAGGACAGGGGACCTACGAGCAGTACTTC	CASSGGQGTYEQYF
TRBV15	TRBJ2-1	NA	few	TGTGCCACCAGCAACAGTCTTCCTGAGCAGTTCTTC	CATSNSLPEQFF
TRBV13	TRBJ1-2	NA	NA	TGTGCCAGCTCCTTCAGCCGAACTAACTATGGCTATACCTTC	CASSFSRTNYGYTF
TRBV14	TRBJ2-7	TRBD2	NA	TGTGCCAGCAGCCGGGCTAGCGGTACCTACGAGCAGTACTTC	CASSRASGTYEQYF
TRBV4-2	TRBJ2-5	TRBD1	NA	TGTGCCAGCAGCCGGCTACAGGGGTGGGGAGAGACCCAGTACTTC	CASSRLQGWGETQYF
TRBV9	TRBJ2-3	NA	NA	TGTGCCAGCAGCGCATCCGGGACTCGCACAGATACGCAGTATTTT	CASSASGTRTDTQYF
TRBV28	TRBJ2-5	NA	NA	TGTGCCAGCAGTTTCGATCGACAGAAAGACGCGAAAGAGACCCAGTACTTC	CASSFDRQKDAKETQYF
TRBV5-6	TRBJ2-7	NA	NA	TGTGCCAGCAGCTCTCAGGGCTACGAGCAGTACTTC	CASSSQGYEQYF
TRBV21-1	TRBJ2-1	NA	NA	TGTGCCAGCAGCAAAGCGGGCACCCACAATGAGCAGTTCTTC	CASSKAGTHNEQFF